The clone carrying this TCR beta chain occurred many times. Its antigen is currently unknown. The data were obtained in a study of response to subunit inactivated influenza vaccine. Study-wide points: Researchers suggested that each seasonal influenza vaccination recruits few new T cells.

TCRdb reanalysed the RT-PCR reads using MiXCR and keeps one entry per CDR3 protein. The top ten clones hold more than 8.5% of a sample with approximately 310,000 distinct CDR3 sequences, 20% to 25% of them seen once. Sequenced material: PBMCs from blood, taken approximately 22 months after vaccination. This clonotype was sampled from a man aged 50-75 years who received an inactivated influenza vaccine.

The CDR3 DNA is TGTGCCACGAGGGACAGTGGGGAGACTGATACGCAGTATTTT. Amino acids: CATRDSGETDTQYF. The V call is TRBV24-1, the J call TRBJ2-3; 7 nucleotides match TRBD1. From germline, CDR1 is KGHDR and CDR2 SFDVKD. The ends lost 10 bases at V and 6 bases at J; junction bases unmatched: 12. The length of the CDR3 is 14 residues.